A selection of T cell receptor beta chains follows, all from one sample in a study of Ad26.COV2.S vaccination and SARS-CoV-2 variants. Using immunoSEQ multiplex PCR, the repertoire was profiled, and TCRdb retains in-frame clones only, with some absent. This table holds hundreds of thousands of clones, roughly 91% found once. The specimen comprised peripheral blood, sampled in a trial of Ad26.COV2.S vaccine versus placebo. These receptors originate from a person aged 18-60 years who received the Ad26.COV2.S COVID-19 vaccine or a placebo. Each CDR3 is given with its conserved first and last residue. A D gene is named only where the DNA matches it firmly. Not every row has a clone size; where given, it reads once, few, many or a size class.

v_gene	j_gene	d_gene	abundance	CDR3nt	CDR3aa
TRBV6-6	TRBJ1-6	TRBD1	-	TGTGCCAGCAGTCTAGACAGGGGAGGATATTCACCCCTCCACTTT	CASSLDRGGYSPLHF
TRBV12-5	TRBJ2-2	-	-	TGTGCTAGTGGCCTACAGGAGGGAAACACCGGGGAGCTGTTTTTT	CASGLQEGNTGELFF
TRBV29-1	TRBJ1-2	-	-	TGCAGCGTCTGGGACCCCGGCTACACCTTC	CSVWDPGYTF
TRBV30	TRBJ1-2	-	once	TGTGCCTGGACCGTGAGGGTCAGGGGCAAAGGGGAAGGCTACACCTTC	CAWTVRVRGKGEGYTF
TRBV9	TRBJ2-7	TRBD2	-	TGTGCCAGCAGCGTAGAGGCGGGGGAGTCCTACGAGCAGTACTTC	CASSVEAGESYEQYF
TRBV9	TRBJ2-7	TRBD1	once	TGTGCCAGCAGCGGGGGACAGTCCTACGAGCAGTACTTC	CASSGGQSYEQYF
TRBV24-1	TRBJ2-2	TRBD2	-	TGTGCCACCAGTGCAGCGGGGGGGAACACCGGGGAGCTGTTTTTT	CATSAAGGNTGELFF
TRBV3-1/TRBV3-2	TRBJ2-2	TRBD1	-	TGTGCCAGCAGCCCCAGGGGGCTGAACACCGGGGAGCTGTTTTTT	CASSPRGLNTGELFF
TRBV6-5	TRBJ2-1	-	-	TGTGCCAGCAGTACGACAGATCGTAGATACAATGAGCAGTTCTTC	CASSTTDRRYNEQFF
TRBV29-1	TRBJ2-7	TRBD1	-	TGCAGCGTTGGATTACAGGGGGCGCTTGGGGAGCAGTACTTC	CSVGLQGALGEQYF
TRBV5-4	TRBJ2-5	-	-	TGTGCCAGCAGCTTGGAAGGTTGGGGGGAGACCCAGTACTTC	CASSLEGWGETQYF
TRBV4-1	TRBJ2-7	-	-	TGCGCCAGCAGCCGACCCAACAGGACATCCTACGAGCAGTACTTC	CASSRPNRTSYEQYF
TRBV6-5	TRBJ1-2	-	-	TGTGCCAGCAGTTACTCCCAGGGCGCGACTAACTATGGCTACACCTTC	CASSYSQGATNYGYTF
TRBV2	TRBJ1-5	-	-	TGTGCCAGCAGTGAATGGGGTACAGTAGGTCAGCCCCAGCATTTT	CASSEWGTVGQPQHF
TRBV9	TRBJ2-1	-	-	TGTGCCAGCAGCGAGTTCGGGGGGCGAGGTGAGCAGTTCTTC	CASSEFGGRGEQFF
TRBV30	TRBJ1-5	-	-	TGTGCCTGGAGTGTACTTCGGGGGGATCAGCCCCAGCATTTT	CAWSVLRGDQPQHF
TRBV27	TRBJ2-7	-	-	TGTGCCAGCAGTTTATCAAGCGTTTCCGTCTTCTACGAGCAGTACTTC	CASSLSSVSVFYEQYF
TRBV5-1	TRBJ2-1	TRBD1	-	TGCGCCAGCAGCTTGGCTCAGGGGGCTTACAATGAGCAGTTCTTC	CASSLAQGAYNEQFF
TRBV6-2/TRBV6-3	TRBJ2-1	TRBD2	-	TGTGCCAGCAGTCCCGGGACTAGCGGGGGGTTGGAGTTCTTC	CASSPGTSGGLEFF
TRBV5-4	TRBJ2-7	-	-	TGTGCCAGCAGCTTGGAGTTTGGTCAGGTTATCAACGAGCAGTACTTC	CASSLEFGQVINEQYF
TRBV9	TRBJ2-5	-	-	TGTGCCAGCAGCGTCAACGGAGTCTACCAAGAGACCCAGTACTTC	CASSVNGVYQETQYF
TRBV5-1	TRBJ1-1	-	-	TGCGCCAGCAGCTTGAGGAATAATCAGGGTGGCACTGAAGCTTTCTTT	CASSLRNNQGGTEAFF
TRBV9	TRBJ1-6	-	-	TGTGCCAGCAGCGTAGAGTCTGAGAACGCGAGGTCTTCACCCCTCCACTTT	CASSVESENARSSPLHF
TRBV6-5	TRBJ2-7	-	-	TGTGCCAGCAGCCGGGACCAGCGCCACGAGCAGTACTTC	CASSRDQRHEQYF
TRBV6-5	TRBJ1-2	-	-	TGTGCCAGCACAAAGGGAACGAGAGGCTACACCTTC	CASTKGTRGYTF
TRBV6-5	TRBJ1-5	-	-	TGTGCCAGCAGTTCCAGGGGCAATCAGCCCCAGCATTTT	CASSSRGNQPQHF
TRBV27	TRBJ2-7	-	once	TGTGCCAGCAGTTTATCACCGTACTACGAGCAGTACTTC	CASSLSPYYEQYF
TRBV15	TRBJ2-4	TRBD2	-	TGTGCCACCAGCAGAGATACCGGGGGGATGGACATTCAGTACTTC	CATSRDTGGMDIQYF
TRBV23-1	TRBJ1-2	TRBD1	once	TGCGCCAGCAGTCACCCTCAACAGGGGGCGCGGGTCTATGGCTACACCTTC	CASSHPQQGARVYGYTF
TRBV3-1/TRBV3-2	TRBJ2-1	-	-	TGTGCCAGCAGCCCTAGGTATAATGAGCAGTTCTTC	CASSPRYNEQFF
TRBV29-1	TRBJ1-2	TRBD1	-	TGCAGCGTGGAGAGATTGACAGGGGGCGCAGGCTACACCTTC	CSVERLTGGAGYTF
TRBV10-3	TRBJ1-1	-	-	TGTGCCATCAGACGGGACCGCGAGGCGTTCACTGAAGCTTTCTTT	CAIRRDREAFTEAFF
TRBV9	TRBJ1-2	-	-	TGTGCCAGCAGCGTAGAGGAAGGCTATGGCTACACCTTC	CASSVEEGYGYTF
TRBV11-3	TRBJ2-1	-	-	TGTGCCAGCAGCTTAAACAACTACAATGAGCAGTTCTTC	CASSLNNYNEQFF
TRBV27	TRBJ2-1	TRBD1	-	TGTGCCAGCAGTTTACTGTCAGGGGGCGCGGTTAATGAGCAGTTCTTC	CASSLLSGGAVNEQFF
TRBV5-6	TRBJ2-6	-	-	TGTGCCAGCAGCTTGTCTCGCTCGAGGAGGGCTGGGGCCAACGTCCTGACTTTC	CASSLSRSRRAGANVLTF
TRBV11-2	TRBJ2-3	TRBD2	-	TGTGCCAGCAGCTTAGGGACTAGCGGGGGGTTAACAGATACGCAGTATTTT	CASSLGTSGGLTDTQYF